This T cell receptor beta chain was obtained from a study of cytomegalovirus exposure and HLA in healthy donors. The overall study: An analysis done earlier identified 100 million to 140 million unique TCR beta sequences from 190 million or so T cells. Study-wide points: Solely CMV serostatus was available to characterize immune exposure. The investigators catalogued 164 TCR beta chains as cytomegalovirus-associated.

The CDR3 is made up of 17 amino acids. The V gene's germline CDR1 is LGHNA and CDR2 YNFKEQ. V was cut by 1 base and J by 0 bases, with 14 bases left in between. Regarding this clone: What it binds is unknown.

PCR was performed using 60 Vbeta and 13 Jbeta primers. Per the original data handling: The authors later counted 70 million to 80 million unique TCR beta chains, some 11 million of them shared. Method: immunoSEQ multiplex PCR; TCRdb's copy keeps in-frame clones and lacks some. V, J and clone size are those of that table, while D and trimming were read from the DNA. The table includes fewer than 200,000 clones, 81% detected once. This clonotype originated in a man in his forties in good health and CMV-seropositive. The sequenced sample consisted of PBMCs. The V and J genes are TRBV4-2 and TRBJ2-3; perhaps TRBD2 as D (6 bases). DNA of the CDR3: TGTGCCAGCAGCCAAGGCGGGTTGGCGGGGAGCACAGATACGCAGTATTTT. Translated, it gives CASSQGGLAGSTDTQYF.